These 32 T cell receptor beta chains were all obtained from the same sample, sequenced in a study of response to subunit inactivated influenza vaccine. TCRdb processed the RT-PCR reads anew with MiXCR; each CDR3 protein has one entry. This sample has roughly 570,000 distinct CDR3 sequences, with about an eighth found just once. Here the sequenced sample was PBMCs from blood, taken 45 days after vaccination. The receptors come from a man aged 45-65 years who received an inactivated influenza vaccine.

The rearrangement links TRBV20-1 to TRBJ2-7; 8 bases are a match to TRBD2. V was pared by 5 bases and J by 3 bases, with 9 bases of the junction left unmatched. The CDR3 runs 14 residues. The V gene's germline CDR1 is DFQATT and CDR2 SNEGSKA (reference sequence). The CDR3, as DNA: TGCAGTGCTGCGGACCAGCTAGCGGGCTACGAGCAGTACTTC. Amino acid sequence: CSAADQLAGYEQYF.

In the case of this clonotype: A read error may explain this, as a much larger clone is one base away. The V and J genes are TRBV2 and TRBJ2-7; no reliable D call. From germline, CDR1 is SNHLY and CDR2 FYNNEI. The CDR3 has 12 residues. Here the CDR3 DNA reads TGTGCCAGCACCGATTCCTCCTACGAGCGGTACTTC. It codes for CASTDSSYERYF.

CDR3 coding DNA: TGTGCCAGCAGCCCGGGAGGGGGTCCGATAGGAGCTTTCTTT. It encodes CASSPGGGPIGAFF. J is TRBJ1-1 and V is TRBV7-2, with a tentative D call TRBD1 (6 bases). The CDR3 runs 14 residues. V dropped 5 bases and J dropped 10 bases, with 20 bases sitting between them. Germline CDR1 is SGHTA and CDR2 is FQGNSA.

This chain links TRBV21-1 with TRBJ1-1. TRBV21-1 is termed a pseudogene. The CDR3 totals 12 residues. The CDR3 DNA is TGTGCCAGCAGCAAACCTCGGGGTGGAGCTTTCTTT. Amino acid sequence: CASSKPRGGAFF.

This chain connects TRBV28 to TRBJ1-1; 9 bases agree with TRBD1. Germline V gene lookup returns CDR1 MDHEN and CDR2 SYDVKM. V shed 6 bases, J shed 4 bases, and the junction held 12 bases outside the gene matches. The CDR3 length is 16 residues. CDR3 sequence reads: CASSLPGQGWGTEAFF. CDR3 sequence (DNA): TGTGCCAGCAGCCTACCGGGACAGGGTTGGGGCACTGAAGCTTTCTTT.

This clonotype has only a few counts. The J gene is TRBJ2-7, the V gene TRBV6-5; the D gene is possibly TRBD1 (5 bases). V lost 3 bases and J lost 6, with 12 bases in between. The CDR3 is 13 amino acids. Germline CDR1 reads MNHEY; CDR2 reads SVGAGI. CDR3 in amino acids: CASSYGRALEQYF. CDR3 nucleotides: TGTGCCAGCAGTTATGGCAGGGCCCTCGAGCAGTACTTC.

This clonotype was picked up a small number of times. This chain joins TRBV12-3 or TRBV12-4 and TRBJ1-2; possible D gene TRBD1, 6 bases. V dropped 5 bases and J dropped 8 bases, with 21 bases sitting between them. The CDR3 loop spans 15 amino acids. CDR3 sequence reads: CASSPLTGTREGYTF. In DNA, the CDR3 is TGTGCCAGCAGTCCCTTAACCGGGACACGCGAGGGCTACACCTTC.

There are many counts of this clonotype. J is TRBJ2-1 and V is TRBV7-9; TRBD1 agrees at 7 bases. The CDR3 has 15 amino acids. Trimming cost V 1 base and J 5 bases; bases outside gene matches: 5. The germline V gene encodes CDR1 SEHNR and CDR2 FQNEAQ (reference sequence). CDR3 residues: CASSLGGTVNNEQFF. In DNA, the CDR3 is TGTGCCAGCAGCTTAGGTGGGACAGTTAACAATGAGCAGTTCTTC.

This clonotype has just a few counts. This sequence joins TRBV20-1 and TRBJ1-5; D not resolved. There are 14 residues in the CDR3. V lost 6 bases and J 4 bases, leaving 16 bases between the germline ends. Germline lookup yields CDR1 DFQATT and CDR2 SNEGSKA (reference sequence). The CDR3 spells CSARTAIANQPQHF. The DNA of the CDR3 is TGCAGTGCCCGGACGGCCATAGCAAATCAGCCCCAGCATTTT.

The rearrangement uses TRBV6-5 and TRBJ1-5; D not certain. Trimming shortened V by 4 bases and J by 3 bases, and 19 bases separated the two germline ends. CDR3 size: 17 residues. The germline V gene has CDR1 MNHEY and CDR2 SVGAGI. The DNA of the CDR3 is TGTGCCAGCAGTTCCATGTTGGGAGGCGCGGACAATCAGCCCCAGCATTTT. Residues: CASSSMLGGADNQPQHF.

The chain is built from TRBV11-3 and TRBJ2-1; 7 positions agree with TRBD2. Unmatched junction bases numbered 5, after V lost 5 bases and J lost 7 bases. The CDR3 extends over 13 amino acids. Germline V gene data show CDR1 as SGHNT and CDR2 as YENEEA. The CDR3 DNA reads TGTGCCAGCAGCCCCATGGGGGGGAATGAGCAGTTCTTC. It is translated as CASSPMGGNEQFF.

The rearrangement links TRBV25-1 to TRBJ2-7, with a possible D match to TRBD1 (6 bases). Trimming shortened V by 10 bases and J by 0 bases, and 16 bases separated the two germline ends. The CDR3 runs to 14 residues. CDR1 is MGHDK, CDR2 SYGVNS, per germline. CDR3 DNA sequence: TGTGCCACGAGACGGGACACAAGCTCCTACGAGCAGTACTTC. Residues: CATRRDTSSYEQYF.

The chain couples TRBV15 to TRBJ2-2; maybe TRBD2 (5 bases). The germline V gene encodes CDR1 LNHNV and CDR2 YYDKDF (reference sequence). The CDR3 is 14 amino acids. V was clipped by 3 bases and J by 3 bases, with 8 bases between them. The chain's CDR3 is CATSRGEYTGELFF. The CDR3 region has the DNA TGTGCCACCAGCAGGGGAGAGTACACCGGGGAGCTGTTTTTT.

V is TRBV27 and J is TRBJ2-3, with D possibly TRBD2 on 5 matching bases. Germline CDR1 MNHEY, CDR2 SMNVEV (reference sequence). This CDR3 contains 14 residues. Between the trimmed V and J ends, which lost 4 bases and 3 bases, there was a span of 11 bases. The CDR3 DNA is TGTGCCAGCAGTTCTACTAGGTGGACAGATACGCAGTATTTT. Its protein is CASSSTRWTDTQYF.

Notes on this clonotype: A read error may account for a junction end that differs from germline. The DNA of the CDR3 is TGTGCCAGCAGATTAGCAAAGGGGGCTTCCTACAATGAGCAGTTCTTC. As protein: CASRLAKGASYNEQFF. The genes are TRBV7-9 and TRBJ2-1; TRBD1 aligns across 7 bases. This CDR3 is 16 amino acids long. The germline CDR1 and CDR2 sequences are SEHNR and FQNEAQ (reference sequence).

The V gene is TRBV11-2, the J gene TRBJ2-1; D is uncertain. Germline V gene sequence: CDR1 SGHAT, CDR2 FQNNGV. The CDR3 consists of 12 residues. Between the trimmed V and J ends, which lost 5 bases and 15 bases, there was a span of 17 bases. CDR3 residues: CASSPGLGSGFF. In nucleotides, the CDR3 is TGTGCCAGCAGCCCCGGGCTCGGGTCGGGGTTCTTC.

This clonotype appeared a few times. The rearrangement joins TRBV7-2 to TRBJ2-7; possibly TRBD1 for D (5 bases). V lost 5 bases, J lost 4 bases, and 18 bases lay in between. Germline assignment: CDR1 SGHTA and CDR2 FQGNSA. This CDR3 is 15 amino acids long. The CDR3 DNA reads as TGTGCCAGCAGCCCCACGGCACTTCAGGGATACGAGCAGTACTTC. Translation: CASSPTALQGYEQYF.

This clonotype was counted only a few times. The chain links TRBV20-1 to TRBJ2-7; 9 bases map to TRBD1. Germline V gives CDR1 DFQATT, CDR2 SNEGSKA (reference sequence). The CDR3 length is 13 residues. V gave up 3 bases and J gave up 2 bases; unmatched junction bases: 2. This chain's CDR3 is CSASGTGTYEQYF. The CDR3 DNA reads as TGCAGTGCTAGCGGGACAGGGACCTACGAGCAGTACTTC.

The CDR3: CASSLAPGLAGRDEQFF. For the CDR3, the DNA is TGCGCCAGCAGCTTGGCACCGGGACTAGCGGGGCGGGATGAGCAGTTCTTC. The V call is TRBV5-1, the J call TRBJ2-1; TRBD2 matches at 13 bases. Per germline, CDR1 SGHRS and CDR2 YFSETQ. V dropped 0 bases and J dropped 8; count of bases not matched to a gene: 8. This CDR3 comprises 17 residues.

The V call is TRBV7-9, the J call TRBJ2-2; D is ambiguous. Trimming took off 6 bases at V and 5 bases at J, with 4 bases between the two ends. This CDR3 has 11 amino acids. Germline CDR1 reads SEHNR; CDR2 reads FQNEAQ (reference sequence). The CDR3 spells CASRVTGELFF. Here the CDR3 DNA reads TGTGCCAGCAGAGTTACCGGGGAGCTGTTTTTT.

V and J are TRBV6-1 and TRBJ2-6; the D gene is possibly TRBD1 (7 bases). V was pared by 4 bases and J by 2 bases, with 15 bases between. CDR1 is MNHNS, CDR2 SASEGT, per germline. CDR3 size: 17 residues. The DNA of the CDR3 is TGTGCCAGCAGTGGGCCCAGGGGGGCGGCTGGGGCCAACGTCCTGACTTTC. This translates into CASSGPRGAAGANVLTF.

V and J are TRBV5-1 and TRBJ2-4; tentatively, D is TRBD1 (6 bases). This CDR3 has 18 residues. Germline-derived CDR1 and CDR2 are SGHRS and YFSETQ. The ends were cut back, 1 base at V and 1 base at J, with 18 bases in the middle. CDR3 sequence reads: CASSLTFGQGPAKNIQYF. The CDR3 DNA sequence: TGCGCCAGCAGCTTGACCTTCGGTCAGGGGCCGGCCAAAAACATTCAGTACTTC.

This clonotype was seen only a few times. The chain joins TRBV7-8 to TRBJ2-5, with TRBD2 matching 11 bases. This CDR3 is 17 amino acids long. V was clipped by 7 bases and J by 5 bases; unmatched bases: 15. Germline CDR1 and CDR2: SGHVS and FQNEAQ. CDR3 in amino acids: CASTPYRLAGPRETQYF. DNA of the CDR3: TGTGCCAGCACCCCTTACCGACTAGCGGGACCGAGGGAGACCCAGTACTTC.

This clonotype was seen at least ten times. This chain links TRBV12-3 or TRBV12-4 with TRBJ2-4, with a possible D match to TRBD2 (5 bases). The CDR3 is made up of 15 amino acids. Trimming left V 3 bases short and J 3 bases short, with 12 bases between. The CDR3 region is CASSLALADKNIQYF. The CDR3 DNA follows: TGTGCCAGCAGTTTGGCCCTAGCCGACAAAAACATTCAGTACTTC.

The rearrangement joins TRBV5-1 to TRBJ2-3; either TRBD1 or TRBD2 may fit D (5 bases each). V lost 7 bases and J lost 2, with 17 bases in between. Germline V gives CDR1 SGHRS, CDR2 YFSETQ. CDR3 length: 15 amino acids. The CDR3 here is CASCGGSGNTDTQYF. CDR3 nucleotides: TGCGCCAGCTGTGGGGGTTCAGGGAACACAGATACGCAGTATTTT.

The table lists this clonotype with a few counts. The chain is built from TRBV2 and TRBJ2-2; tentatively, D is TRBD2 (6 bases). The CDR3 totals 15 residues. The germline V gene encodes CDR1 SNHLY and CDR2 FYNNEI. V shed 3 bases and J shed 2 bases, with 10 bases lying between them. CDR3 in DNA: TGTGCCAGCAGTGAGACGGCGGGAAACACCGGGGAGCTGTTTTTT. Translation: CASSETAGNTGELFF.

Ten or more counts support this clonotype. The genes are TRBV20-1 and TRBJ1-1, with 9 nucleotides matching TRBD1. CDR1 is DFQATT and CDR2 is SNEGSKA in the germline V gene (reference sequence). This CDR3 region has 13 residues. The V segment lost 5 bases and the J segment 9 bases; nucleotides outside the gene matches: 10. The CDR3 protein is CSAAGTGMKKAFF. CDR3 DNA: TGCAGTGCTGCCGGGACAGGGATGAAGAAAGCTTTCTTT.

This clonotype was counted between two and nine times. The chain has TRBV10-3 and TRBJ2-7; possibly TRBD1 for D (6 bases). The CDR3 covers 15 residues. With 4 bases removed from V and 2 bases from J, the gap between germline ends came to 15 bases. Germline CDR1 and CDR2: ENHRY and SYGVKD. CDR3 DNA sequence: TGTGCCATCAGTGTCCGGGACAACTCCCCCTACGAGCAGTACTTC. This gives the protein CAISVRDNSPYEQYF.

The CDR3, as DNA: TGCAGCTGCGGGACAGGGGGGAAGGGGGAGCTGTTTTTT. Amino acids: CSCGTGGKGELFF. The chain carries TRBV29-1 and TRBJ2-2; 11 nucleotides agree with TRBD1. Germline assignment: CDR1 SQVTM and CDR2 ANQGSEA. V shed 8 bases and J 8 bases; nucleotides not matched to a gene: 7. CDR3 size: 13 residues.

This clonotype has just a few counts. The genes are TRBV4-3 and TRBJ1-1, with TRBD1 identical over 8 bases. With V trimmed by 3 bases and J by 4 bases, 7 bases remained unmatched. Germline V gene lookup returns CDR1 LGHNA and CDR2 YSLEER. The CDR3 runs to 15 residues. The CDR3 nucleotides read TGCGCCAGCAGCCAGATTCCTACAGGGGGCACTGAAGCTTTCTTT. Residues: CASSQIPTGGTEAFF.

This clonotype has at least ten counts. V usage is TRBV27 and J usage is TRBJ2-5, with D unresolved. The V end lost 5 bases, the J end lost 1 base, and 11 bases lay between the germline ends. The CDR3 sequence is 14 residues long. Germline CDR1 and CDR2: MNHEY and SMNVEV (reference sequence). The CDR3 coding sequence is TGTGCCAGCAGTCCCCCTGGATCCCAAGAGACCCAGTACTTC. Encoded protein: CASSPPGSQETQYF.

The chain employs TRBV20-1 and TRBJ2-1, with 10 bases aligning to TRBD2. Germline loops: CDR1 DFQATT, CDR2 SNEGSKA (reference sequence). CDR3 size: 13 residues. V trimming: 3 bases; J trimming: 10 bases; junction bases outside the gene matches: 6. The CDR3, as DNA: TGCAGTGCTAGCAGTCTAGCGGGAGTCGAGCAGTTCTTC. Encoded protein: CSASSLAGVEQFF.